This entry features one TCR beta chain sequence. Its antigen is not identified. These data come from a study of CXCR3-negative and CXCR3-positive naive CD8 T cells. Study results and limitations: Unlike memory cells, which differed, naive CXCR3-negative and CXCR3-positive cells had similar TRBV-TRBJ usage.

The V gene's germline CDR1 is SQVTM and CDR2 ANQGSEA. The CDR3 consists of 16 residues. Through 5' RACE with UMI labels, the TRB cDNA libraries were prepared. TCRdb re-called the 5' RACE reads; one entry per CDR3 protein, DNA not given. In total, the table holds about 53,000 distinct CDR3 sequences. The chain recombines TRBV29-1 with TRBJ2-2; the D gene TCRdb calls, TRBD1, cannot be checked with no DNA. The TCR originated in a human donor in good health. Some clones in this sample may be carry-over from other donors' samples. Sequences were obtained from naive CXCR3- CD8+ T cells from blood. Stated subset: CD45RO-CCR7+CD27+CD95- naive CD8+ T cells lacking CXCR3 (TNR3-). This CDR3 is CSVVTGTGVNTGELFF.